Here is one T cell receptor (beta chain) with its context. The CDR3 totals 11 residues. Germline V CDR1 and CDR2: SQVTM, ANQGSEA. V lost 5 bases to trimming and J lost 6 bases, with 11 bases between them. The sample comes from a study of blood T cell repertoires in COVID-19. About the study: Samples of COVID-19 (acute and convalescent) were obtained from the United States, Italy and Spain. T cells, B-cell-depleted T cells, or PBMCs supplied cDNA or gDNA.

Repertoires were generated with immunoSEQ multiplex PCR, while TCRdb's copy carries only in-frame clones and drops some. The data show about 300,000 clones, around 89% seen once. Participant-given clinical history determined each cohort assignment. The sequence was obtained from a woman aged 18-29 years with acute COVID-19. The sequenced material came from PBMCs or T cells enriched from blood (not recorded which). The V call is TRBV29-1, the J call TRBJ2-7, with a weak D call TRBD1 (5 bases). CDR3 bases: TGCAGCGTTACCAATCAGGGCGAGCAGTACTTC. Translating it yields CSVTNQGEQYF.